The rows below give T cell receptor beta chains drawn from one sample of a study of graft-versus-host responses after intestinal transplantation. TCRdb keeps only in-frame clones here, not all; method: immunoSEQ multiplex PCR. The sample has tens of thousands of clones, roughly 85% seen once. This sample comprised PBMCs, obtained around 61 weeks after intestinal transplantation. These receptors originate from a human patient who received an intestinal transplant, so some T cells may come from the graft donor. Each CDR3 is given with its conserved first and last residue. Each record gives: clone size, J gene, D gene, V gene, CDR3 protein, CDR3 DNA. D genes are given only for firm matches. Only part of the rows carry a size: once, few, many, or a class if the clone is expanded.

. TRBJ1-6 . TRBV2 CASIPEAEVPSSSYNSPLHF TGTGCCAGCATTCCGGAAGCAGAGGTCCCCTCGAGCTCCTATAATTCACCCCTCCACTTT
. TRBJ1-1 . TRBV25-1 CASSMGPDTEAFF TGTGCCAGCTCTATGGGACCGGACACTGAAGCTTTCTTT
. TRBJ2-7 . TRBV28 CASRVGQRYEQYF TGTGCCAGCAGGGTAGGACAGCGCTACGAGCAGTACTTC
. TRBJ1-6 . TRBV14 CASSQEGWGAAYNSPLHF TGTGCCAGCAGCCAAGAGGGATGGGGGGCCGCCTATAATTCACCCCTCCACTTT
. TRBJ2-1 . TRBV27 CASMASEDEQFF TGTGCCAGTATGGCTAGCGAAGATGAGCAGTTCTTC
. TRBJ1-2 . TRBV28 CASSLESGAGYGYTF TGTGCCAGCAGTTTAGAATCTGGGGCTGGCTATGGCTACACCTTC
. TRBJ2-1 TRBD2 TRBV6-1 CASKGLATYNEQFF TGTGCCAGCAAGGGACTAGCGACCTACAATGAGCAGTTCTTC
. TRBJ1-2 TRBD1 TRBV28 CASRPTGGDGYTF TGTGCCAGCAGGCCGACAGGGGGCGATGGCTACACCTTC
. TRBJ1-5 . TRBV19 CASSSSPGTDNQPQHF TGTGCCAGTAGTTCAAGCCCCGGGACGGATAATCAGCCCCAGCATTTT
. TRBJ2-1 . TRBV7-9 CASSWQGMVNEQFF TGTGCCAGCAGTTGGCAGGGGATGGTCAATGAGCAGTTCTTC
. TRBJ2-7 . TRBV11-2 CASSFSIREQYF TGTGCCAGCAGCTTTTCCATACGCGAGCAGTACTTC
once TRBJ2-7 . TRBV25-1 CASRQGSYEQYF TGTGCCAGCAGACAGGGCTCCTACGAGCAGTACTTC
. TRBJ1-4 . TRBV2 CASKGPGATNEKLFF TGTGCCAGCAAGGGCCCAGGGGCAACTAATGAAAAACTGTTTTTT
. TRBJ1-1 . TRBV11-2 CASSPSREAFF TGTGCCAGCAGCCCAAGCAGGGAAGCTTTCTTT
. TRBJ1-4 . TRBV19 CASKGWDSPEKLFF TGTGCCAGTAAGGGTTGGGACTCCCCCGAAAAACTGTTTTTT
. TRBJ1-6 . TRBV30 CAWTEGYSPLHF TGTGCCTGGACGGAAGGGTATTCACCCCTCCACTTT
few TRBJ1-2 . TRBV9 CASSVGANGYTF TGTGCCAGCAGCGTAGGAGCAAATGGCTACACCTTC
. TRBJ2-6 TRBD1 TRBV4-1 CASSPGQGLSGANVLTF TGCGCCAGCAGCCCGGGACAGGGGCTTTCTGGGGCCAACGTCCTGACTTTC
. TRBJ2-7 . TRBV7-2 CASSLGVAYEQYF TGTGCCAGCAGCTTAGGGGTGGCCTACGAGCAGTACTTC
few TRBJ1-4 . TRBV19 CASSAQSLGEGLFF TGTGCCAGTAGTGCCCAATCCCTGGGAGAAGGACTGTTTTTT
. TRBJ1-1 . TRBV7-2 CASSQTPNTEAFF TGTGCCAGCAGCCAAACACCGAACACTGAAGCTTTCTTT
. TRBJ2-5 TRBD2 TRBV7-6 CASSFVAGRAGQETQYF TGTGCCAGCAGCTTCGTGGCCGGGAGGGCGGGACAAGAGACCCAGTACTTC
. TRBJ2-2 TRBD1 TRBV19 CASSPRQGRGTGELFF TGTGCCAGTAGTCCGAGACAGGGCCGGGGCACCGGGGAGCTGTTTTTT
. TRBJ2-1 . TRBV28 CASSLSYNEQFF TGTGCCAGCAGTTTATCCTACAATGAGCAGTTCTTC
. TRBJ1-2 . TRBV6-5 CASSSRLGGANYGYTF TGTGCCAGCAGTTCCCGCCTAGGGGGGGCTAACTATGGCTACACCTTC
. TRBJ2-7 . TRBV7-8 CASSLTGNPYEQYF TGTGCCAGCAGCTTAACGGGGAACCCCTACGAGCAGTACTTC
. TRBJ2-2 . TRBV5-1 CASSPNIEKPGELFF TGCGCCAGCAGCCCGAATATAGAAAAGCCCGGGGAGCTGTTTTTT